The present T cell receptor (beta chain) was sequenced within a study of blood T cell repertoires in COVID-19. About the study: Samples of COVID-19 (acute and convalescent) were obtained from the United States, Italy and Spain. From T cells, B-cell-depleted T cells, or PBMCs came the material, which was cDNA or gDNA.

Study processing details: The assay estimated nucleated cells by amplifying reference gene primers. Profiling relied on immunoSEQ multiplex PCR, and the TCRdb table lists in-frame clones only, not all of them. V and J calls and clone size are copied from that table; D and trimming were computed from the DNA. The repertoire holds hundreds of thousands of clones, with around 89% as singletons. Trimming shortened V by 7 bases and J by 3 bases, and 6 bases separated the two germline ends. Germline V gene sequence: CDR1 SNHLY, CDR2 FYNNEI. This CDR3 region has 11 residues. The source is a woman aged 30 to 39 who had recovered from COVID-19. The genes are TRBV2 and TRBJ2-5; D is ambiguous. The sample comprised peripheral blood. The DNA for the CDR3 is TGTGCCAGCACGGTGAAAGAGACCCAGTACTTC. Translated: CASTVKETQYF.